This TCR beta chain was documented in a study of T cell responses to AZD1222 COVID-19 vaccine. This clone was detected a few times. No antigen is known for it. The protocol was immunoSEQ multiplex PCR, while the TCRdb copy is restricted to in-frame clones and leaves out a portion. The sample includes around 140,000 clones, around 92% seen only once; the top ten take around 3.3%. Points from the study as a whole: Baseline serology detected seropositivity in only a handful of AZD1222 recipients. The span of vaccine-associated CD4 TCRs extended across spike, with dominance at 160-218 and 743-854. Sampling that yielded the repertoires occurred only after the peak T cell response. Donors in the cohort were predominantly white British and more often female, and clonal diversity was possibly underestimated.

From germline, CDR1 is MNHEY and CDR2 SVGAGI. The CDR3 runs 13 residues. The V end lost 4 bases, the J end lost 3 bases, and 7 bases lay between the germline ends. This receptor was identified in an adult who received the AZD1222 COVID-19 vaccine. Sequenced material: peripheral blood, taken 28 days after the second AZD1222 dose. This chain connects TRBV6-5 to TRBJ1-5; D is uncertain. The CDR3 region has the DNA TGTGCCAGCAGTTCGGGAGACAATCAGCCCCAGCATTTT. Its protein is CASSSGDNQPQHF.